The rows below give T cell receptor beta chains drawn from one sample of a study of shared clonotypes between healthy human individuals. Sequencing was performed with immunoSEQ multiplex PCR; in TCRdb, only in-frame clones are kept and a portion is missing. The sample includes 2,500,000 or so clones, approximately 93% of them seen just once. Sequenced input: naive CD4+ T cells from PBMCs. The source of these receptors is a man younger than 35 in good health. Some clones in this sample may be carry-over from other donors' samples. Each CDR3 is given with its conserved first and last residue. The order of the fields is V gene, D gene, J gene, clone size, CDR3 DNA, CDR3 protein. A D gene is named only where the DNA matches it firmly. Some rows have no size entry. The others give once, few or many, or a class for an expanded clone.

TRBV9	.	TRBJ2-3	.	TGTGCCAGCAGCACCGGACTCACAGATACGCAGTATTTT	CASSTGLTDTQYF
TRBV28	.	TRBJ2-2	once	TGTGCCAGCAGTTTAACAGCCCGTGGGGAGCTGTTTTTT	CASSLTARGELFF
TRBV5-1	TRBD1	TRBJ1-2	.	TGCGCCAGCAGCTGGGGACAGGGAATGGACTATGGCTACACCTTC	CASSWGQGMDYGYTF
TRBV7-2	.	TRBJ2-3	.	TGTGCCAGCAGCTTAGCGGGACACACAGATACGCAGTATTTT	CASSLAGHTDTQYF
TRBV6-4	.	TRBJ1-1	.	TGTGCCAGCAGTGTCCCCGTTTTGTCCCTTAACACTGAAGCTTTCTTT	CASSVPVLSLNTEAFF
TRBV5-4	TRBD2	TRBJ2-7	once	TGTGCCAGCAGCTTGGCGTATGCGGGAGCCTCCTACGAGCAGTACTTC	CASSLAYAGASYEQYF
TRBV28	TRBD2	TRBJ2-3	once	TGTGCCAGCGGGGGACTAGCGGGAGTAAGCACAGATACGCAGTATTTT	CASGGLAGVSTDTQYF
TRBV9	.	TRBJ2-3	.	TGTGCCAGCAGCCCGTCGGGAGATCCAGATACGCAGTATTTT	CASSPSGDPDTQYF
TRBV28	.	TRBJ2-1	.	TGTGCCAGCAGTATCAGGGCTTTCTCCTACAATGAGCAGTTCTTC	CASSIRAFSYNEQFF
TRBV7-2	TRBD1	TRBJ1-2	.	TGTGCCAGCAAACTGGACAGGGGAGCTTATGGCTACACCTTC	CASKLDRGAYGYTF
TRBV9	.	TRBJ2-2	.	TGTGCCAGCAGCGCTTCCTTCTGGTCCGCCCCCGGGGAGCTGTTTTTT	CASSASFWSAPGELFF
TRBV30	.	TRBJ1-6	.	TGTGCCTGGGGGGCCGGGCCTTTACCTAATTTCCTCCACTTT	CAWGAGPLPNFLHF
TRBV6-5	TRBD1	TRBJ2-7	.	TGTGCCAGCAGCGCGGACCCAGGGGGCGAGCAGTACTTC	CASSADPGGEQYF
TRBV5-1	TRBD2	TRBJ2-7	.	TGCGCCAGCAGCCCCGGGACTAGCGGGCCCTACGAGCAGTACTTC	CASSPGTSGPYEQYF
TRBV5-7	.	TRBJ2-7	.	TGTGCCAGCAGCTTGGGCAGGGACTCCTACGAGCAGTACTTC	CASSLGRDSYEQYF
TRBV5-6	TRBD1	TRBJ1-6	.	TGTGCCAGCAGCTTCGGACAGGTCGGGGATTCACCCCTCCACTTT	CASSFGQVGDSPLHF
TRBV11-2	TRBD1	TRBJ2-5	once	TGTGCCAGCAGCTTAACCGGGACAGGGGGTGCCGGGGAGACCCAGTACTTC	CASSLTGTGGAGETQYF
TRBV4-3	.	TRBJ1-2	.	TGCGCCAGCAGCTCAAAAGGCATCGGTTTCGATGGCTCCACCTTC	CASSSKGIGFDGSTF
TRBV18	TRBD1	TRBJ1-2	.	TGTGCCAGCTCACCACAAATAGGGACAGGGAACTATGGCTACACCTTC	CASSPQIGTGNYGYTF
TRBV7-2	.	TRBJ2-7	.	TGTGCCAGCAGCTTAGCTAGGGACTCCTACGAGCAGTACTTC	CASSLARDSYEQYF
TRBV2	.	TRBJ2-3	once	TGTGCCAGCAGTGAATTCCTCCCACGGTCAGATACGCAGTATTTT	CASSEFLPRSDTQYF
TRBV25-1	.	TRBJ1-6	.	TGTGCCAGCAGTGAATTGGCGAATTCACCCCTCCACTTT	CASSELANSPLHF
TRBV9	.	TRBJ2-1	.	TGTGCCAGCTTGGGGGAGGCCGGGAATGAGCAGTTCTTC	CASLGEAGNEQFF
TRBV18	TRBD1	TRBJ1-5	once	TGTGCCAGCTCACCAGGACAGGGGGCCCGGCAGCCCCAGCATTTT	CASSPGQGARQPQHF
TRBV4-1	TRBD1	TRBJ1-4	once	TGCGCCAGCAGCCAAGATACAGGGGCTCCTAATGAAAAACTGTTTTTT	CASSQDTGAPNEKLFF
TRBV28	TRBD1	TRBJ1-5	.	TGTGCCAGCAGCGCTGCCGGGACAGGGTTAAGTTTGCCCCAGCATTTT	CASSAAGTGLSLPQHF
TRBV28	.	TRBJ1-2	.	TGTGCCAGCAGTTGGTTCCTCTATGGCTACACCTTC	CASSWFLYGYTF
TRBV9	.	TRBJ2-3	once	TGTGCCAGCAGCGTAGGGACCAGATTCGTCACAGATACGCAGTATTTT	CASSVGTRFVTDTQYF
TRBV19	.	TRBJ1-2	.	TGTGCCAGTAGTATGGACGGTTACTATGGCTACACCTTC	CASSMDGYYGYTF
TRBV7-2	.	TRBJ2-3	.	TGTGCCAGCAGCCTCAATGGGGCTATAACTAGCACAGATACGCAGTATTTT	CASSLNGAITSTDTQYF
TRBV18	.	TRBJ2-7	.	TGTGCCAGCTCCCCGACAGTCTACGAGCAGTACTTC	CASSPTVYEQYF
TRBV7-2	TRBD1	TRBJ2-2	few	TGTGCCAGCAGCTGGTCAGGGGGCACCGGGGAGCTGTTTTTT	CASSWSGGTGELFF
TRBV6-6	.	TRBJ1-1	once	TGTGCCAGCAGCTTCAATGTTGTCAACACTGAAGCTTTCTTT	CASSFNVVNTEAFF
TRBV27	.	TRBJ2-7	.	TGTGCCAGCAGTTTCTCCAGGGGCTACGAGCAGTACTTC	CASSFSRGYEQYF
TRBV5-1	.	TRBJ2-1	.	TGCGCCAGCAGCCTGATCGGACCTAATACCAATGAGCAGTTCTTC	CASSLIGPNTNEQFF
TRBV5-1	TRBD1	TRBJ1-4	.	TGCGCCAGCAGCCGGACAGGGGTGGGAGAAAAACTGTTTTTT	CASSRTGVGEKLFF
TRBV4-2	.	TRBJ2-7	.	TGTGCCAGCAGCCAAGAGCTGGGAGCCGTCCCGGCCTACGAGCAGTACTTC	CASSQELGAVPAYEQYF
TRBV11-2	.	TRBJ1-4	.	TGTGCCAGCAGCCCCCTACGAAAACTGTTTTTT	CASSPLRKLFF
TRBV10-3	.	TRBJ2-1	.	TGTGCCACCACTTCGGACCACCAATACAATGAGCAGTTCTTC	CATTSDHQYNEQFF
TRBV6-4	.	TRBJ1-6	.	TGTGCCAGCAGACCACAGGGTTTTGGTTCACCCCTCCACTTT	CASRPQGFGSPLHF
TRBV6-5	.	TRBJ1-5	.	TGTGCCAGCAGTTACTCGGGCACTAGCAATCAGCCCCAGCATTTT	CASSYSGTSNQPQHF